This T cell receptor beta chain stems from a study of T cells in women clearing cervical HPV infection. Study-level results: CIN3+ cases had significantly higher TCR richness than controls; evenness did not differ.

CDR1 is MNHEY, CDR2 SVGEGT, per germline. This CDR3 has 13 amino acids. With V trimmed by 7 bases and J by 9 bases, 6 bases remained unmatched. Note on this clone: The antigen remains unidentified. The CDR3 extends 3 residues past the end of the read, so its final part is completed from the germline J gene.

Sequencing was performed with immunoSEQ multiplex PCR; in TCRdb, only in-frame clones are kept and a portion is missing. This specimen shows about 20,000 clones; the ten leading clones hold roughly 3.1%. The receptor comes from a woman aged 18-70 years with a cervical HPV16 infection that either progressed to CIN3+ or cleared (not recorded which). Sequencing was done on a sample of blood buffy coat. The chain combines TRBV6-2 or TRBV6-3 with TRBJ1-5; 10 bases fit TRBD1. The CDR3 sequence is CASIGTGDAPQHF. The sequenced part of the CDR3 DNA is TGTGCCAGCATCGGGACAGGGGATGCGCCC.